This passage covers 31 T cell receptor beta chains from one sample sequenced in a study of identifying expanded T cells in peripheral blood. The repertoire was sequenced with immunoSEQ multiplex PCR; TCRdb's copy has only in-frame clones and lacks some. The sample has around 94,000 clones; around 84% are singletons. Source material: blood. The receptors come from a person aged 18-70 years in good health.

The chain couples TRBV19 to TRBJ1-6, with unresolved D. With 2 bases removed from V and 5 bases from J, the gap between germline ends came to 7 bases. The CDR3 has 14 amino acids. CDR1 is LNHDA and CDR2 is SQIVND in the germline V gene (reference sequence). The CDR3: CASSINLDNSPLHF. CDR3 in DNA: TGTGCCAGTAGTATAAACTTGGATAATTCACCCCTCCACTTT.

The rearrangement links TRBV5-1 to TRBJ2-5; either TRBD1 or TRBD2 may fit D (5 bases each). Germline V CDR1 and CDR2: SGHRS, YFSETQ. This CDR3 comprises 17 residues. V shed 0 bases and J shed 0 bases, with 15 bases lying between them. This CDR3 reads CASSLGGKGINQETQYF. The CDR3, as DNA: TGCGCCAGCAGCTTGGGGGGGAAGGGGATCAACCAAGAGACCCAGTACTTC.

By sample share, this clone is medium-sized (0.01 to 0.1%). V gene TRBV9 combines with J gene TRBJ1-6, with 7 bases lining up with TRBD1. From germline, CDR1 is SGDLS and CDR2 YYNGEE. Losses at the gene ends were 6 bases for V and 8 bases for J; bases not matched to a gene: 20. The CDR3 spans 18 residues. CDR3: CASNSGQVWEGADSPLHF. CDR3 DNA sequence: TGTGCCAGCAACTCAGGACAGGTTTGGGAAGGGGCGGATTCACCCCTCCACTTT.

The chain links TRBV21-1 to TRBJ1-5; the D call of TRBD1 is as the table states it, not checked on the DNA. TRBV21-1 is termed a pseudogene. CDR3 length equals 16 residues. CDR3 region: CASSDGTGGSNQPQHF. Here the CDR3 DNA reads TGTGCCAGCAGCGATGGGACAGGGGGAAGCAATCAGCCCCAGCATTTT.

The genes are TRBV9 and TRBJ1-5, with D possibly being TRBD1 (5 bases). Germline assignment: CDR1 SGDLS and CDR2 YYNGEE. V shed 0 bases and J shed 7 bases, with 14 bases lying between them. The CDR3 runs 15 residues. This CDR3 reads CASSVDGDPGQPQHF. The CDR3 DNA is TGTGCCAGCAGCGTAGATGGGGACCCAGGGCAGCCCCAGCATTTT.

The chain has TRBV29-1 and TRBJ2-7, with D unclear. Germline V CDR1 and CDR2: SQVTM, ANQGSEA. Trimming cost V 7 bases and J 2 bases, with 12 bases left between them. The CDR3 runs to 12 residues. The CDR3 bases are TGCAGCGCTGCGGCACGCGCCTACGAGCAGTACTTC. This encodes CSAAARAYEQYF.

This clone has a single count. This CDR3 reads CASSQGGRGQVNGVYGYTF. The CDR3 coding sequence is TGCGCCAGCAGCCAAGGAGGGAGAGGACAGGTTAACGGGGTCTATGGCTACACCTTC. The gene calls are TRBV4-3 and TRBJ1-2; 7 bases match TRBD1. CDR1 and CDR2 (germline): LGHNA, YSLEER. Germline trimming cut 1 base from V and 4 bases from J; bases unmatched to any gene: 18. This CDR3 has 19 residues.

The DNA for the CDR3 is TGTGCCTCAGACTACAGGGGGGGCGGTAACTATGGCTACACCTTC. Its translation is CASDYRGGGNYGYTF. The rearrangement links TRBV19 to TRBJ1-2, with 8 bases identical to TRBD1. Germline lookup yields CDR1 LNHDA and CDR2 SQIVND (reference sequence). The CDR3 runs 15 residues. Germline trimming cut 11 bases from V and 1 base from J; bases unmatched to any gene: 12.

J is TRBJ1-2 and V is TRBV7-2; 8 bases are shared with TRBD1. The V and J ends lost 6 bases and 4 bases, in that order; junction bases with no gene match: 1. Per the germline V gene, CDR1 is SGHTA and CDR2 is FQGNSA. The CDR3 contains 12 residues. DNA of the CDR3: TGTGCCAGCAGAGGACAGGGCTATGGCTACACCTTC. Its translation is CASRGQGYGYTF.

In its sample, this clone was seen once. The chain links TRBV7-8 to TRBJ1-1, with D hard to call. Germline V lookup: CDR1 SGHVS, CDR2 FQNEAQ. Trimming shortened V by 8 bases and J by 1 base, and 11 bases separated the two germline ends. This CDR3 comprises 13 residues. Here the CDR3 reads CASAAVTNTEAFF. The CDR3 DNA reads as TGTGCCAGCGCCGCTGTTACGAACACTGAAGCTTTCTTT.

This rearrangement joins TRBV19 to TRBJ1-5; weak D call: TRBD1 (5 bases). Trimming took off 5 bases at V and 6 bases at J, with 11 bases between the two ends. This CDR3 has 13 residues. Germline CDR1 is LNHDA and CDR2 is SQIVND (reference sequence). This chain's CDR3 is CASSAQGGQPQHF. CDR3 nucleotide sequence: TGTGCCAGTAGTGCTCAGGGAGGTCAGCCCCAGCATTTT.

The CDR3 DNA is TGTGCCAGCAGTTTATCGATCAACGAATTATACGAGCAGTACTTC. This sequence encodes CASSLSINELYEQYF. The chain is built from TRBV27 and TRBJ2-7; D gene unclear. The germline V gene has CDR1 MNHEY and CDR2 SMNVEV (reference sequence). This CDR3 contains 15 residues. V lost 0 bases and J 4 bases, leaving 13 bases between the germline ends.

The chain is built from TRBV6-6 and TRBJ2-7; D may be TRBD1 (7 bases). CDR1 is MNHNY, CDR2 SVGAGI, per germline (reference sequence). The CDR3 sequence is 13 residues long. V was pared by 8 bases and J by 2 bases, with 13 bases between. The CDR3 region has the DNA TGTGCCAGCCGGAGCAGGGGGGCCTACGAGCAGTACTTC. Protein sequence: CASRSRGAYEQYF.

The gene calls are TRBV5-5 and TRBJ1-2; 8 bases are a match to TRBD1. Germline V CDR1 and CDR2: SGHKS, YYEKEE (reference sequence). J was trimmed by 8 bases and V by 4 bases; bases with no gene match: 7. This CDR3 contains 13 residues. This chain's CDR3 is CASSPDRVYGYTF. CDR3 coding DNA: TGTGCCAGCAGCCCGGACAGGGTTTACGGCTACACCTTC.

J is TRBJ1-1 and V is TRBV18; D possibly corresponds to TRBD1 (6 bases). The CDR3 extends over 13 amino acids. Looked up from germline, CDR1 is KGHSH and CDR2 is LQKENI. Trimming pared 3 bases from V and 5 bases from J, leaving 10 bases between. CDR3 in amino acids: CASSPGAETEAFF. CDR3 DNA sequence: TGTGCCAGCTCACCGGGGGCAGAGACTGAAGCTTTCTTT.

This clone was counted once. The chain employs TRBV11-2 and TRBJ1-1; 9 bases line up with TRBD1. The V gene end was trimmed by 3 bases and the J gene end by 4 bases; junction bases not matched to a gene: 0. CDR3 length: 13 residues. Per germline, CDR1 SGHAT and CDR2 FQNNGV. Written as DNA, the CDR3 is TGTGCCAGCAGCTTGGGACAGGGCACTGAAGCTTTCTTT. Its protein is CASSLGQGTEAFF.

This clone showed up just once. The chain combines TRBV6-1 with TRBJ1-1; D perhaps matches TRBD1 (6 bases). The CDR3 has 15 amino acids. Trimming took off 6 bases at V and 2 bases at J, with 16 bases between the two ends. The germline gives CDR1 MNHNS, CDR2 SASEGT. CDR3 in amino acids: CASRIPRGQNTEAFF. CDR3 nucleotides: TGTGCCAGCAGGATCCCCAGGGGCCAAAACACTGAAGCTTTCTTT.

The sample holds a few counts of this clone. The chain has TRBV2 and TRBJ2-2, with 8 bases fitting TRBD1. The V gene's germline CDR1 is SNHLY and CDR2 FYNNEI. After removal of 1 base from V and 4 bases from J, the junction contained 11 bases not matched to a gene. This CDR3 is 18 amino acids long. DNA of the CDR3: TGTGCCAGCAGTGAAGGGACAGGGAGGTTTATGGGCACCGGGGAGCTGTTTTTT. Residues: CASSEGTGRFMGTGELFF. Full variable domain (outside the CDR3, taken from reference TRBV2 and TRBJ2-2): EPEVTQTPSHQVTQMGQEVILRCVPISNHLYFYWYRQILGQKVEFLVSFYNNEISEKSEIFDDQFSVERPDGSNFTLKIRSTKLEDSAMYFCASSEGTGRFMGTGELFFGEGSRLTVL.

DNA for the CDR3: TGCGCCAGCAGCCAAGGGCCCCTCAGTAGGACAGGGATCGATCAGCCCCAGCATTTT. Amino acids: CASSQGPLSRTGIDQPQHF. The chain is built from TRBV4-1 and TRBJ1-5; 8 positions match TRBD1. Germline V gene lookup returns CDR1 MGHRA and CDR2 YSYEKL. V trimming: 1 base; J trimming: 5 bases; junction bases outside the gene matches: 16. The length of the CDR3 is 19 residues.

The chain joins TRBV5-4 to TRBJ1-1; a possible D gene is TRBD1 (6 bases). CDR1 is SGHNT, CDR2 YYREEE, per germline (reference sequence). The V gene lost 2 bases and the J gene lost 6 bases, with 17 bases spanning the gap. This CDR3 is 15 amino acids long. The chain's CDR3 is CASSFGGGRNAEAFF. CDR3 sequence (DNA): TGTGCCAGCAGCTTCGGAGGGGGGCGAAACGCTGAAGCTTTCTTT.

V usage is TRBV6-6 and J usage is TRBJ1-4, with D uncertain. Germline CDR1 is MNHNY and CDR2 is SVGAGI (reference sequence). The CDR3 totals 13 residues. The V gene lost 0 bases and the J gene lost 8 bases, with 7 bases spanning the gap. CDR3 amino acids: CASSYSPGEKLFF. As DNA, the CDR3 is TGTGCCAGCAGTTACTCCCCGGGGGAAAAACTGTTTTTT.

V is TRBV18 and J is TRBJ2-3; D gene unclear. Trimming removed 3 bases from V and 3 bases from J, with 13 bases in between. This CDR3 region has 15 residues. Per germline, CDR1 KGHSH and CDR2 LQKENI. The CDR3 DNA is TGTGCCAGCTCACCTCCCAATGTTCAGACAGATACGCAGTATTTT. This codes for CASSPPNVQTDTQYF.

This rearrangement joins TRBV27 to TRBJ1-2; TRBD1 matches at 8 bases. The germline V gene has CDR1 MNHEY and CDR2 SMNVEV (reference sequence). Losses at the gene ends were 7 bases for V and 4 bases for J; bases not matched to a gene: 5. This CDR3 has 13 residues. Here the CDR3 reads CASTSGTGYGYTF. The CDR3 DNA is TGTGCCAGCACATCTGGGACAGGCTATGGCTACACCTTC.

This chain joins TRBV9 and TRBJ1-1; D unclear. Germline-derived CDR1 and CDR2 are SGDLS and YYNGEE. This CDR3 contains 12 residues. V was shortened by 4 bases and J by 11 bases, with 15 bases between the two germline ends. CDR3 sequence reads: CASSPPRGGAFF. In nucleotides, the CDR3 is TGTGCCAGCAGCCCTCCGCGGGGTGGCGCTTTCTTT.

This clone showed up just a few times. V and J are TRBV30 and TRBJ2-3; D is unresolved. CDR3 length equals 12 residues. The germline V gene encodes CDR1 GTSNPN and CDR2 SVGIG (reference sequence). The germline V and J ends were trimmed by 0 bases and 3 bases, with 4 bases remaining between them. CDR3 nucleotides: TGTGCCTGGAGTGTAATTACAGATACGCAGTATTTT. It translates to CAWSVITDTQYF.

This chain uses TRBV5-1 with TRBJ1-1; D might be TRBD1 (6 bases). The ends were cut back, 4 bases at V and 0 bases at J, with 13 bases in the middle. The CDR3 has 15 amino acids. Germline CDR1 SGHRS, CDR2 YFSETQ. Here the CDR3 reads CASSATGQLNTEAFF. The CDR3 DNA reads as TGCGCCAGCAGCGCAACGGGACAACTGAACACTGAAGCTTTCTTT.

The rearrangement links TRBV29-1 to TRBJ1-2; no definite D call. The CDR3 is 13 amino acids. V lost 3 bases to trimming and J lost 6 bases, with 14 bases between them. Germline V gene data show CDR1 as SQVTM and CDR2 as ANQGSEA. The CDR3 nucleotides are TGCAGCGTTGAGTTGGGAGAAGGTAATGGCTACACCTTC. Encoded protein: CSVELGEGNGYTF.

This chain joins TRBV6-5 and TRBJ1-3, with TRBD1 as a possible D gene (5 bases). From germline, CDR1 is MNHEY and CDR2 SVGAGI. Deletions cut 5 bases from V and 5 bases from J, with 13 bases between. CDR3 length equals 14 residues. The CDR3 spells CASSPTATRNTIYF. CDR3 sequence (DNA): TGTGCCAGCAGTCCGACAGCGACTAGAAACACCATATATTTT.

This chain joins TRBV19 and TRBJ1-3, with a possible D match to TRBD1 (6 bases). The length of the CDR3 is 19 residues. Germline V gene lookup returns CDR1 LNHDA and CDR2 SQIVND (reference sequence). Trimming removed 6 bases from V and 0 bases from J, with 24 bases in between. In DNA form, the CDR3 reads TGTGCCAGTAGGTCAACGGGGGGGCGAAGCCTATCCTCTGGAAACACCATATATTTT. Translated, it gives CASRSTGGRSLSSGNTIYF. Looking up the rest from reference TRBV19 and TRBJ1-3 gives the full variable domain: DGGITQSPKYLFRKEGQNVTLSCEQNLNHDAMYWYRQDPGQGLRLIYYSQIVNDFQKGDIAEGYSVSREKKESFPLTVTSAQKNPTAFYLCASRSTGGRSLSSGNTIYFGEGSWLTVV.

This rearrangement joins TRBV19 to TRBJ1-2; tentatively, D is TRBD1 (5 bases). The CDR3 covers 12 residues. V lost 8 bases to trimming and J lost 2 bases, with 9 bases between them. Looked up from germline, CDR1 is LNHDA and CDR2 is SQIVND (reference sequence). CDR3 amino acids: CASSRGNYGYTF. CDR3 DNA sequence: TGTGCCAGTTCCCGGGGGAACTATGGCTACACCTTC.

The V and J genes are TRBV21-1 and TRBJ2-5; the table's D call TRBD2 went unverified against the DNA. TRBV21-1 is a documented pseudogene. CDR3 length: 16 residues. The CDR3 DNA reads TGTGCCAGCAGCAAAGGAGGGGGGGGCAGGCAAGAGACCCAGTACTTC. Translation gives CASSKGGGGRQETQYF.